This section outlines one T cell receptor beta chain sequence together with its context. As yet, its antigen is unknown. At one boundary the junction diverges from the germline segment, which might be a read error. This sample was taken from a study of tumor-infiltrating lymphocytes in primary liver carcinoma. Overall study findings and caveats: Among the pair types, tumor region pairs showed more overlap than tumor-adjacent and tumor-blood pairs.

Investigators took RNA and DNA out together from approximately 22-30 mg of unsorted bulk tissue. Tumor regions sampled: superior, inferior, left, right poles, and centre. TCR beta cDNA was reverse-transcribed from approximately 0.45 ug of total RNA. The reaction used a constant-region primer and ProtoScript II reverse transcriptase. Libraries of TCR beta came from three nested multiplex PCR rounds with slightly modified ARM-PCR. The study ran its first two PCR rounds for approximately 11 cycles each, using TRBV1-TRBV30 forward primers and a C-beta reverse primer. TCRdb reanalysed the multiplex PCR reads using MiXCR and keeps one entry per CDR3 protein. Altogether about 64,000 distinct CDR3 sequences are present, around 64% being singletons, with the ten largest covering roughly 40%. Looked up from germline, CDR1 is WSHSY and CDR2 is SAAADI. The CDR3 totals 15 residues.

This clonotype was sampled from a man between 40 and 49 years old with primary liver carcinoma and hepatitis B virus infection. The genes are TRBV10-2 and TRBJ1-5, with D hard to call. Sequencing used liver tumor tissue from sampling region 4. Subset specified: tumor region T4, right-lateral pole. This chain's CDR3 is CASSEQPYSNQPQRF. CDR3 in DNA: TGCGCCAGTAGTGAACAGCCCTATAGCAATCAGCCTCAGCGTTTT.